The rows below give T cell receptor beta chains drawn from one sample of a study of persistence of HIV-infected CD4 T cells. The antigens for these receptors are not known. The method was immunoSEQ multiplex PCR; TCRdb's version includes in-frame clones alone and lacks a portion of them. The sample carries 45,000 or so clones, about 87% recorded once. Sequencing was performed on CD4+ T cells sorted from PBMCs after roughly 18-hour stimulation, taken from a patient who received antiretroviral therapy. Receptors were obtained from an adult woman with HIV who was CMV-seropositive. CDR3s include the opening cysteine and the closing phenylalanine or tryptophan. The D gene is left open where the match is weak. Size tells how often a clone was seen (once, few, many) or the class of an expanded clone, and some rows leave it out.

d_gene: TRBD1; v_gene: TRBV19; abundance: .; j_gene: TRBJ2-6; CDR3nt: TGTGCCAGTAGTCTCAGGGGGTCTGGGGCCAACGTCCTGACTTTC; CDR3aa: CASSLRGSGANVLTF
d_gene: .; v_gene: TRBV6-5; abundance: .; j_gene: TRBJ1-5; CDR3nt: TGTGCCAGCAGTTACTCCATGATCGGCCCCCAGCATTTT; CDR3aa: CASSYSMIGPQHF
d_gene: TRBD1; v_gene: TRBV30; abundance: few; j_gene: TRBJ1-3; CDR3nt: TGTGCCTGGGAGACAGGGACGCCTTTCTCTGGAAACACCATATATTTT; CDR3aa: CAWETGTPFSGNTIYF
d_gene: .; v_gene: TRBV18; abundance: .; j_gene: TRBJ1-3; CDR3nt: TGTGCCAGCTCACCACCAGGGCAAGGAAACACCATATATTTT; CDR3aa: CASSPPGQGNTIYF
d_gene: .; v_gene: TRBV12-3/TRBV12-4; abundance: .; j_gene: TRBJ1-5; CDR3nt: TGTGCCAGCACCCCTGGGGGGGGGCCCCAGCATTTT; CDR3aa: CASTPGGGPQHF
d_gene: .; v_gene: TRBV3-1/TRBV3-2; abundance: .; j_gene: TRBJ1-2; CDR3nt: TGTGCCAGCAGCCAAGATGTAAGATCTCCTGAGGGCTATGGCTACACCTTC; CDR3aa: CASSQDVRSPEGYGYTF
d_gene: .; v_gene: TRBV9; abundance: .; j_gene: TRBJ1-3; CDR3nt: TGTGCCAGCAGCGTAGCTTTACGAGGGGCTGAAAACACCATATATTTT; CDR3aa: CASSVALRGAENTIYF
d_gene: .; v_gene: TRBV18; abundance: .; j_gene: TRBJ1-5; CDR3nt: TGTGCCAGCTCGCCCTTCGAGGGGAATCAGCCCCAGCATTTT; CDR3aa: CASSPFEGNQPQHF
d_gene: .; v_gene: TRBV9; abundance: .; j_gene: TRBJ1-1; CDR3nt: TGTGCCAGCAGCGTAGATGGTGGGGACACTGAAGCTTTCTTT; CDR3aa: CASSVDGGDTEAFF
d_gene: .; v_gene: TRBV24-1; abundance: once; j_gene: TRBJ2-3; CDR3nt: TGTGCCACCAGTGGAGATCACACAGATACGCAGTATTTT; CDR3aa: CATSGDHTDTQYF
d_gene: .; v_gene: TRBV7-3; abundance: .; j_gene: TRBJ2-3; CDR3nt: TGTGCCAGCAGCTCTACAACGGGAACGCAGTATTTT; CDR3aa: CASSSTTGTQYF
d_gene: .; v_gene: TRBV6-5; abundance: .; j_gene: TRBJ1-6; CDR3nt: TGTGCCAGCAGTTACTATTGGGAGCCGAATTCACCCCTCCACTTT; CDR3aa: CASSYYWEPNSPLHF
d_gene: TRBD1; v_gene: TRBV25-1; abundance: once; j_gene: TRBJ2-3; CDR3nt: TGTGCCAGCAGTGGACAGGGATTTGAGGATACGCAGTATTTT; CDR3aa: CASSGQGFEDTQYF
d_gene: .; v_gene: TRBV7-9; abundance: .; j_gene: TRBJ1-2; CDR3nt: TGTGCCAGCAGCCCAGCGGTCACAGGGATAGGCTATGGCTACACCTTC; CDR3aa: CASSPAVTGIGYGYTF
d_gene: TRBD1; v_gene: TRBV29-1; abundance: .; j_gene: TRBJ1-2; CDR3nt: TGCAGCGTTGATTACAGGGGCTATGGCTACACCTTC; CDR3aa: CSVDYRGYGYTF
d_gene: .; v_gene: TRBV21-1; abundance: .; j_gene: TRBJ1-2; CDR3nt: TGTGCCAGCAGCAAAGCAGGGGGGTGGAATGACGCAGGCACCTTC; CDR3aa: CASSKAGGWNDAGTF
d_gene: .; v_gene: TRBV10-1; abundance: .; j_gene: TRBJ1-1; CDR3nt: TGCGCCAGCAGTGAACAGGGGAACACTGAAGCTTTCTTT; CDR3aa: CASSEQGNTEAFF
d_gene: TRBD1; v_gene: TRBV6-2/TRBV6-3; abundance: .; j_gene: TRBJ1-5; CDR3nt: TGTGCCAGCAGTAATACCGGGACAGGGTATCAGCCCCAGCATTTT; CDR3aa: CASSNTGTGYQPQHF
d_gene: TRBD1; v_gene: TRBV11-2; abundance: .; j_gene: TRBJ1-6; CDR3nt: TGTGCCAGCAGCTTAGGGCGGACAGGGGGTACCTCCTATAATTCACCCCTCCACTTT; CDR3aa: CASSLGRTGGTSYNSPLHF
d_gene: .; v_gene: TRBV5-4; abundance: .; j_gene: TRBJ1-1; CDR3nt: TGTGCCAGCAGCTTGGTATATGAGACAGGGAACACTGAAGCTTTCTTT; CDR3aa: CASSLVYETGNTEAFF
d_gene: .; v_gene: TRBV12-3/TRBV12-4; abundance: .; j_gene: TRBJ2-2; CDR3nt: TGTGCCAGCAGTATACAGGGAGGTGGGGAGCTGTTTTTT; CDR3aa: CASSIQGGGELFF